Given below is one T cell receptor (beta chain) in context. The data stem from a study of OX40 agonist ivuxolimab in advanced cancers. Sequencing was performed with immunoSEQ multiplex PCR; in TCRdb, only in-frame clones are kept and a portion is missing. This sample has 60,000 or so clones, with 80% to 90% found just once. CDR3 size: 13 residues. Germline CDR1 SGHTS, CDR2 YDEGEE. The V and J ends lost 4 bases and 8 bases respectively, with 15 bases between them. This clonotype was sampled from an adult with an advanced solid tumor such as melanoma, head and neck, liver or kidney cancer. This chain uses TRBV5-8 with TRBJ1-2; maybe TRBD1 (6 bases). Here the sequenced sample was CD4+ or CD8+ T cells sorted from blood, taken in a trial of the OX40 agonist ivuxolimab. This chain's CDR3 is CASSLNRDRGYTF. CDR3 bases: TGTGCCAGCAGCCTAAACAGGGATCGGGGCTACACCTTC. The entire variable domain, with the rest obtained from reference TRBV5-8 and TRBJ1-2, is as follows: EAGVTQSPTHLIKTRGQQATLRCSPISGHTSVYWYQQALGLGLQFLLWYDEGEERNRGNFPPRFSGRQFPNYSSELNVNALELEDSALYLCASSLNRDRGYTFGSGTRLTVV.